Each of the 20 T cell receptor beta chains below was sequenced from the same sample in a study of T cell responses to AZD1222 COVID-19 vaccine. Libraries were prepared by immunoSEQ multiplex PCR; TCRdb keeps only in-frame clonotypes and omits some of them. In the table there are fewer than 200,000 clones, around 92% of which are singletons. This material consisted of peripheral blood, taken on day 0 of AZD1222 vaccination. These receptors all come from an adult in good health.

This chain connects TRBV7-3 to TRBJ1-1; TRBD1 aligns across 8 bases. Germline V CDR1 and CDR2: SGHTA, FQGTGA. The ends lost 5 bases at V and 4 bases at J; junction bases unmatched: 12. The CDR3 covers 16 residues. The CDR3 DNA is TGTGCCAGCAGCCGGCAGGGGGCGAGTACCTCCACTGAAGCTTTCTTT. This gives the protein CASSRQGASTSTEAFF.

The rearrangement joins TRBV6-5 to TRBJ1-2, with D possibly matching TRBD1 (5 bases). This CDR3 has 15 amino acids. The ends were cut back, 7 bases at V and 1 base at J, with 16 bases in the middle. Germline CDR1 MNHEY, CDR2 SVGAGI. The DNA of the CDR3 is TGTGCCAGCACCCCTTCCGGGGCCCTTAACTATGGCTACACCTTC. This translates into CASTPSGALNYGYTF.

V and J are TRBV10-3 and TRBJ1-1, with 9 bases matching TRBD1. Germline lookup yields CDR1 ENHRY and CDR2 SYGVKD. V lost 3 bases, J lost 0 bases, and 5 bases stayed unmatched. The CDR3 covers 16 residues. CDR3 amino acids: CAISEGQGRMNTEAFF. The CDR3 DNA reads as TGTGCCATCAGTGAAGGACAGGGGAGGATGAACACTGAAGCTTTCTTT.

The V call is TRBV19, the J call TRBJ1-4, with D possibly matching TRBD1 (5 bases). V lost 6 bases and J 0 bases, leaving 14 bases between the germline ends. The CDR3 has 16 residues. Germline CDR1 is LNHDA and CDR2 is SQIVND (reference sequence). CDR3 bases: TGTGCCAGTAGAAAGGGACTCGCGGCAACTAATGAAAAACTGTTTTTT. Translating gives CASRKGLAATNEKLFF.

The chain uses TRBV3-1 (or the pseudogene TRBV3-2) and TRBJ1-4; TRBD1 might be the D (6 bases). Germline CDR1 LGHDT, CDR2 YNNKEL (reference sequence). This CDR3 is built from 15 residues. V lost 0 bases, J lost 7 bases, and 12 bases lay in between. The CDR3 loop reads CASSQDPGGPEKLFF. Written as DNA, the CDR3 is TGTGCCAGCAGCCAAGATCCCGGGGGCCCTGAAAAACTGTTTTTT.

The chain joins TRBV11-3 to TRBJ2-2; 7 bases fit TRBD1. V dropped 3 bases and J dropped 0; count of bases not matched to a gene: 16. CDR1 is SGHNT, CDR2 YENEEA, per germline. The CDR3 is 20 residues long. The CDR3 region has the DNA TGTGCCAGCAGCTTGGGGTTTTTATCCGGGACAGCTACGAACACCGGGGAGCTGTTTTTT. Translated: CASSLGFLSGTATNTGELFF.

The chain links TRBV5-1 to TRBJ1-1, with no clear D. Between the trimmed V and J ends, which lost 7 bases and 0 bases, there was a span of 16 bases. In germline, CDR1 is SGHRS, CDR2 YFSETQ. There are 15 residues in the CDR3. The CDR3 region has the DNA TGCGCCAGCGCCCCGGAGTCCATTATGAACACTGAAGCTTTCTTT. Amino acids: CASAPESIMNTEAFF.

The rearrangement uses TRBV7-8 and TRBJ2-6; TRBD1 agrees at 9 bases. Germline V gene data show CDR1 as SGHVS and CDR2 as FQNEAQ. The CDR3 totals 17 residues. Germline trimming cut 5 bases from V and 2 bases from J; bases unmatched to any gene: 7. The CDR3 bases are TGTGCCAGCAGCCGACGGACAGGGGTGCCTGGGGCCAACGTCCTGACTTTC. Translated: CASSRRTGVPGANVLTF. Full variable domain (missing parts from reference TRBV7-8 and TRBJ2-6): GAGVSQSPRYKVAKRGQDVALRCDPISGHVSLFWYQQALGQGPEFLTYFQNEAQLDKSGLPSDRFFAERPEGSVSTLKIQRTQQEDSAVYLCASSRRTGVPGANVLTFGAGSRLTVL.

This clone was counted once. V and J are TRBV5-1 and TRBJ2-5; 10 positions agree with TRBD2. Per germline, CDR1 SGHRS and CDR2 YFSETQ. V was pared by 4 bases and J by 4 bases, with 10 bases of the junction left unmatched. This CDR3 has 16 amino acids. The CDR3 loop reads CASSRPQAGGAETQYF. The CDR3 bases are TGCGCCAGCAGCCGACCGCAAGCGGGGGGGGCAGAGACCCAGTACTTC.

This rearrangement joins TRBV3-1 (or the pseudogene TRBV3-2) to TRBJ1-1; D gene ambiguous. The CDR3 totals 14 residues. V gave up 7 bases and J gave up 4 bases, with 16 bases separating them. CDR1 is LGHDT, CDR2 YNNKEL, per germline (reference sequence). For the CDR3, the DNA is TGTGCCAGCACCCCACGTGGACCACGCACTGAAGCTTTCTTT. Amino acid sequence: CASTPRGPRTEAFF.

The chain carries TRBV11-2 and TRBJ2-4; 10 nucleotides agree with TRBD1. V was clipped by 2 bases and J by 2 bases; unmatched bases: 3. In germline, CDR1 is SGHAT, CDR2 FQNNGV. This CDR3 has 16 residues. The CDR3, as DNA: TGTGCCAGCAGCTTACGGGACAGGGGTTCCAAAAACATTCAGTACTTC. Protein product: CASSLRDRGSKNIQYF.

The J gene is TRBJ1-5, the V gene TRBV19; 9 nucleotides line up with TRBD1. Trimming cost V 2 bases and J 3 bases; bases outside gene matches: 2. Germline values: CDR1 LNHDA, CDR2 SQIVND (reference sequence). CDR3 length: 15 residues. CDR3 sequence reads: CASSIYRGLNQPQHF. The CDR3 DNA reads TGTGCCAGTAGTATATACAGGGGGCTCAATCAGCCCCAGCATTTT.

V gene TRBV28 combines with J gene TRBJ1-5, with unresolved D. The germline gives CDR1 MDHEN, CDR2 SYDVKM. V gave up 8 bases and J gave up 11 bases, with 13 bases separating them. The CDR3 spans 11 residues. The CDR3: CASSKPKSQHF. CDR3 DNA sequence: TGTGCCAGCTCTAAGCCGAAATCCCAGCATTTT. The full variable domain, in which reference TRBV28 and TRBJ1-5 provide the parts outside the CDR3, is DVKVTQSSRYLVKRTGEKVFLECVQDMDHENMFWYRQDPGLGLRLIYFSYDVKMKEKGDIPEGYSVSREKKERFSLILESASTNQTSMYLCASSKPKSQHFGDGTRLSIL.

This clone was detected only a few times. This sequence joins TRBV27 and TRBJ2-5; TRBD1 agrees at 7 bases. CDR1 is MNHEY and CDR2 is SMNVEV in the germline V gene (reference sequence). V was clipped by 6 bases and J by 5 bases; unmatched bases: 6. This CDR3 comprises 13 residues. CDR3 in DNA: TGTGCCAGCAGACAGGGGAACGGCGAGACCCAGTACTTC. This codes for CASRQGNGETQYF.

This chain links TRBV7-8 with TRBJ2-2; 8 bases map to TRBD2. Unmatched junction bases numbered 5, after V lost 5 bases and J lost 0 bases. Germline loops: CDR1 SGHVS, CDR2 FQNEAQ. The CDR3 runs to 16 residues. Here the CDR3 DNA reads TGTGCCAGCAGCCGGGGGGGACTTTCGAACACCGGGGAGCTGTTTTTT. This codes for CASSRGGLSNTGELFF.

This chain joins TRBV7-2 and TRBJ2-5; a possible D gene is TRBD1 (6 bases). Trimming removed 2 bases at V and 10 bases at J, with 14 bases between. The CDR3 runs to 13 residues. In germline, CDR1 is SGHTA, CDR2 FQGNSA. CDR3 residues: CASSLRDTGDQYF. The CDR3 coding sequence is TGTGCCAGCAGCTTAAGGGACACTGGGGACCAGTACTTC.

The rearrangement joins TRBV6-1 to TRBJ1-3; TRBD1 aligns across 7 bases. Germline V gene lookup returns CDR1 MNHNS and CDR2 SASEGT. The J segment lost 7 bases and the V segment lost 3 bases, leaving 9 bases of the junction unmatched. The CDR3 consists of 15 residues. CDR3 region: CASSDGNRGFNTIYF. CDR3 DNA: TGTGCCAGCAGTGACGGGAACAGGGGTTTTAACACCATATATTTT.

Here the CDR3 DNA reads TGTGCCAGCAGTTTGTATAGAGGGGATCAGCCCCAGCATTTT. Translating gives CASSLYRGDQPQHF. The V and J genes are TRBV28 and TRBJ1-5; D is perhaps TRBD1 (5 bases). Germline CDR1 MDHEN, CDR2 SYDVKM. V dropped 3 bases and J dropped 5 bases, with 11 bases sitting between them. The CDR3 sequence is 14 residues long. Supplemented by reference TRBV28 and TRBJ1-5, the full variable domain reads DVKVTQSSRYLVKRTGEKVFLECVQDMDHENMFWYRQDPGLGLRLIYFSYDVKMKEKGDIPEGYSVSREKKERFSLILESASTNQTSMYLCASSLYRGDQPQHFGDGTRLSIL.

V and J are TRBV25-1 and TRBJ2-1; 10 nucleotides agree with TRBD2. This CDR3 has 13 residues. Germline assignment: CDR1 MGHDK and CDR2 SYGVNS. V lost 6 bases and J lost 8; bases outside the gene matches: 4. CDR3 sequence reads: CASSRTSGYEQFF. CDR3 bases: TGTGCCAGCAGCAGGACTAGCGGCTATGAGCAGTTCTTC.

The chain uses TRBV6-5 and TRBJ2-1; no clear D gene. Germline CDR1 MNHEY, CDR2 SVGAGI. The V end was cut by 7 bases, the J end by 3 bases, with 16 bases between. This CDR3 has 15 amino acids. The CDR3 spells CASKEISNRYNEQFF. CDR3 DNA: TGTGCCAGCAAAGAGATCTCGAATCGCTACAATGAGCAGTTCTTC.